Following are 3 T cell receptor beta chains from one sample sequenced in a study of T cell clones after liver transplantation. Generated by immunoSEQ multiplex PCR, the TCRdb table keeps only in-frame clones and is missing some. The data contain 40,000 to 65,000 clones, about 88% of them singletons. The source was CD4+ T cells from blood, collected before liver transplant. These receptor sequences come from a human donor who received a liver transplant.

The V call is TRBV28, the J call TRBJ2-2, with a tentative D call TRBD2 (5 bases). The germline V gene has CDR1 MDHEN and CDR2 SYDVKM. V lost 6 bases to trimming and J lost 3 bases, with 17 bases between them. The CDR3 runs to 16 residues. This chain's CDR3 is CASSPRQRTYTGELFF. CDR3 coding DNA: TGTGCCAGCAGCCCTCGTCAGCGGACTTACACCGGGGAGCTGTTTTTT. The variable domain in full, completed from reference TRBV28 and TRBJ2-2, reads DVKVTQSSRYLVKRTGEKVFLECVQDMDHENMFWYRQDPGLGLRLIYFSYDVKMKEKGDIPEGYSVSREKKERFSLILESASTNQTSMYLCASSPRQRTYTGELFFGEGSRLTVL.

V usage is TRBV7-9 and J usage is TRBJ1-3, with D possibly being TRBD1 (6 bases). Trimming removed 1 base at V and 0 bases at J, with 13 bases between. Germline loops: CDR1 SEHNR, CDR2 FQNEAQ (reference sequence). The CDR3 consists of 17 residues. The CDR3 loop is CASSLGTGTHSGNTIYF. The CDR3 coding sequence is TGTGCCAGCAGCTTAGGAACAGGGACTCACTCTGGAAACACCATATATTTT. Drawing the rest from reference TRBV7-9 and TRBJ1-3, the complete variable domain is DTGVSQNPRHKITKRGQNVTFRCDPISEHNRLYWYRQTLGQGPEFLTYFQNEAQLEKSRLLSDRFSAERPKGSFSTLEIQRTEQGDSAMYLCASSLGTGTHSGNTIYFGEGSWLTVV.

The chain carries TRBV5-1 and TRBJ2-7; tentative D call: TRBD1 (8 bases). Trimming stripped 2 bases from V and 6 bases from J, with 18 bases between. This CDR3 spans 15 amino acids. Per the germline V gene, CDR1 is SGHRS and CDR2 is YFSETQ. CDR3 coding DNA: TGCGCCAGCAGCTTAAGCGGGACAGGCTTTGGCGAGCAGTACTTC. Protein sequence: CASSLSGTGFGEQYF.